The sequence of this T cell receptor (beta chain) was determined in a study of T cells in Graves' hyperthyroidism and ophthalmopathy. Only a few counts were recorded for this clonotype. Germline loops: CDR1 SGHRS, CDR2 YFSETQ. Trimming shortened V by 5 bases and J by 6 bases, and 18 bases separated the two germline ends. This CDR3 has 15 residues. TCR beta CDR3 region amplification was performed from RNA transcripts. An initial round of RT-PCR targeting the TCR CDR3 relied on the HTBI primer set. TCRdb independently ran MiXCR on the multiplex PCR reads; one entry per CDR3 protein. Of about 380,000 distinct CDR3 sequences listed, roughly 13% are singletons.

The receptor comes from a man in his thirties or forties with Graves' hyperthyroidism that later progressed to Graves' ophthalmopathy. The genes are TRBV5-1 and TRBJ2-1; D not certain. Source material: blood. CDR3: CASSERSVVFNEQFF. As DNA, the CDR3 is TGCGCCAGCAGTGAGCGATCGGTAGTGTTCAATGAGCAGTTCTTC.